The 23 T cell receptor beta chains listed next were all sequenced from one sample in a study of blood T cell repertoires in COVID-19 (dated by TCRdb to the early 2020s). Library prep was done by the immunoSEQ multiplex PCR assay. Held by TCRdb, this immuneACCESS table contains in-frame sequences only and omits some clones. Under half of the omission traces to an unresolved V gene where checked; the cause of the rest is unknown. The sample table shows 90,000 to 130,000 clones, and about 85% are seen once. Together, the top ten hold roughly 4% of the sample. The specimen sequenced was peripheral blood. These receptors were obtained from a woman in her 70s with acute or convalescent COVID-19.

The chain links TRBV18 to TRBJ1-2; 9 nucleotides match TRBD1. CDR1 KGHSH and CDR2 LQKENI come from the germline V gene. The CDR3 is 18 amino acids. V was pared by 4 bases and J by 4 bases, with 16 bases of the junction left unmatched. The CDR3 DNA sequence: TGTGCCAGCTCACTTATCGTTCGGGACAGGGCCTATTTCTATGGCTACACCTTC. Amino acid sequence: CASSLIVRDRAYFYGYTF.

This clone appeared once. The chain links TRBV19 to TRBJ1-5; D not resolved. V lost 1 base, J lost 6 bases, and 7 bases lay in between. Germline CDR1 reads LNHDA; CDR2 reads SQIVND (reference sequence). This CDR3 has 13 amino acids. In DNA, the CDR3 is TGTGCCAGTAGTATAGGAGGCAGTCAGCCCCAGCATTTT. Translating it yields CASSIGGSQPQHF.

This clone was counted only a few times. The chain uses TRBV7-8 and TRBJ1-3; possibly TRBD1 for D (6 bases). CDR3 length equals 16 residues. Germline CDR1 is SGHVS and CDR2 is FQNEAQ. V shed 1 base and J shed 4 bases, with 14 bases lying between them. In DNA form, the CDR3 reads TGTGCCAGCAGCTTAGTCGGCAGGGGATCAGGAAACACCATATATTTT. Protein product: CASSLVGRGSGNTIYF. Based on the CDR3 plus reference TRBV7-8 and TRBJ1-3, the full variable domain is GAGVSQSPRYKVAKRGQDVALRCDPISGHVSLFWYQQALGQGPEFLTYFQNEAQLDKSGLPSDRFFAERPEGSVSTLKIQRTQQEDSAVYLCASSLVGRGSGNTIYFGEGSWLTVV.

The J gene is TRBJ2-6, the V gene TRBV2; D unresolved. Looked up from germline, CDR1 is SNHLY and CDR2 is FYNNEI. V shed 7 bases and J shed 2 bases, with 6 bases lying between them. This CDR3 contains 13 residues. CDR3 sequence: CASITAGANVLTF. The CDR3 DNA is TGTGCCAGCATCACAGCTGGGGCCAACGTCCTGACTTTC.

The gene calls are TRBV5-4 and TRBJ2-5; TRBD1 might be the D (6 bases). The CDR3 loop spans 18 amino acids. Per germline, CDR1 SGHNT and CDR2 YYREEE (reference sequence). Trimming removed 4 bases from V and 3 bases from J, with 25 bases in between. In DNA form, the CDR3 reads TGTGCCAGCAGCCCGTACCCTTCTTCCGGACAGTCTAAAGAGACCCAGTACTTC. It specifies CASSPYPSSGQSKETQYF.

The CDR3 DNA is TGCGCCAGCAGCTTAAGGTCAGACTACAATTCACCCCTCCACTTT. Its translation: CASSLRSDYNSPLHF. The J gene is TRBJ1-6, the V gene TRBV5-1; no firm D call. V was shortened by 2 bases and J by 7 bases, with 13 bases between the two germline ends. Germline V gene data show CDR1 as SGHRS and CDR2 as YFSETQ. The CDR3 is 15 amino acids.

The chain has TRBV3-1 (or the pseudogene TRBV3-2) and TRBJ2-1; TRBD2 might be the D (6 bases). CDR1 and CDR2 from the germline V gene are LGHDT and YNNKEL (reference sequence). V was cut by 1 base and J by 0 bases, with 13 bases left in between. The CDR3 consists of 17 residues. CDR3 in DNA: TGTGCCAGCAGCCAAGCTCGCGGGACCGTCTCCTACAATGAGCAGTTCTTC. Its translation: CASSQARGTVSYNEQFF.

Notes on this clone: An end of the junction differs from the germline gene, which may be a read error. The V call is TRBV6-6, the J call TRBJ1-3; D may be TRBD1 (5 bases). This CDR3 is 12 amino acids long. The germline V gene encodes CDR1 MNHNY and CDR2 SVGAGI (reference sequence). The CDR3 region is CASSNGGRGDWF. CDR3 coding DNA: TGTGCCAGCAGTAACGGGGGGAGGGGAGATTGGTTT.

The chain recombines TRBV3-1 (or the pseudogene TRBV3-2) with TRBJ2-7, with D perhaps TRBD2 (6 bases). Trimming cost V 1 base and J 6 bases, with 19 bases left between them. CDR1 is LGHDT and CDR2 is YNNKEL in the germline V gene (reference sequence). This CDR3 comprises 16 residues. CDR3 DNA sequence: TGTGCCAGCAGCCAAGGAACCGCGCGGGGTGGCGGCGAGCAGTACTTC. As protein: CASSQGTARGGGEQYF.

This chain uses TRBV23-1 with TRBJ2-3; weak D call: TRBD1 (5 bases). TRBV23-1 is recorded as an ORF, its role being uncertain. V gave up 0 bases and J gave up 6 bases, with 13 bases separating them. The CDR3 spans 15 residues. This chain's CDR3 is CASSQSSGWGDTQYF. For the CDR3, the DNA is TGCGCCAGCAGTCAATCGTCGGGCTGGGGCGATACGCAGTATTTT.

The CDR3 reads CASSLSGTYNEQFF. As DNA, the CDR3 is TGTGCCAGCAGCCTTAGCGGGACCTACAATGAGCAGTTCTTC. This chain links TRBV7-8 with TRBJ2-1; TRBD2 matches 8 bases. This CDR3 has 14 amino acids. Germline V gene data show CDR1 as SGHVS and CDR2 as FQNEAQ. V shed 5 bases and J 2 bases; nucleotides not matched to a gene: 2. The full variable domain, in which reference TRBV7-8 and TRBJ2-1 provide the parts outside the CDR3, is GAGVSQSPRYKVAKRGQDVALRCDPISGHVSLFWYQQALGQGPEFLTYFQNEAQLDKSGLPSDRFFAERPEGSVSTLKIQRTQQEDSAVYLCASSLSGTYNEQFFGPGTRLTVL.

V is TRBV7-3 and J is TRBJ2-4; 8 bases match TRBD2. Germline V gene data show CDR1 as SGHTA and CDR2 as FQGTGA. V lost 11 bases and J lost 0; bases outside the gene matches: 12. There are 16 residues in the CDR3. The CDR3 sequence is CARGGTTLLAKNIQYF. CDR3 coding DNA: TGTGCCCGCGGGGGGACAACCCTCCTAGCCAAAAACATTCAGTACTTC.

The chain links TRBV24-1 to TRBJ2-2; no definite D call. The CDR3 contains 19 residues. V was pared by 4 bases and J by 0 bases, with 20 bases between. Per the germline V gene, CDR1 is KGHDR and CDR2 is SFDVKD. The CDR3 DNA follows: TGTGCCACCAGTGACACGACGACGAGGTATCTTACGAACACCGGGGAGCTGTTTTTT. Its translation is CATSDTTTRYLTNTGELFF.

The chain links TRBV15 to TRBJ1-5, with a tentative D call TRBD1 (5 bases). With 5 bases removed from V and 6 bases from J, the gap between germline ends came to 14 bases. This CDR3 spans 14 amino acids. CDR1 and CDR2 from the germline V gene are LNHNV and YYDKDF (reference sequence). CDR3 amino acids: CATSGLQEVQPQHF. DNA for the CDR3: TGTGCCACCAGCGGCCTACAGGAAGTTCAGCCCCAGCATTTT.

This chain connects TRBV15 to TRBJ1-1; D not resolved. The CDR3 is 16 residues long. V lost 0 bases and J lost 0, with 11 bases in between. Germline lookup yields CDR1 LNHNV and CDR2 YYDKDF (reference sequence). CDR3 nucleotides: TGTGCCACCAGCAGAGATTATAAAACACTGAACACTGAAGCTTTCTTT. Amino acids: CATSRDYKTLNTEAFF.

The chain combines TRBV11-3 with TRBJ2-7; D ambiguous. Germline assignment: CDR1 SGHNT and CDR2 YENEEA. CDR3 length equals 13 residues. With 5 bases removed from V and 2 bases from J, the gap between germline ends came to 10 bases. The CDR3 nucleotides read TGTGCCAGCAGCCCCCGTTATCCCTACGAGCAGTACGTC. As protein: CASSPRYPYEQYV.

V is TRBV11-2 and J is TRBJ1-4, with a tentative D call TRBD1 (5 bases). The length of the CDR3 is 14 residues. Looked up from germline, CDR1 is SGHAT and CDR2 is FQNNGV. The V gene lost 8 bases and the J gene lost 5 bases, with 15 bases spanning the gap. The CDR3 DNA follows: TGTGCCAGCTCCCGGGGGGGGGTGAATGAAAAACTGTTTTTT. Translating gives CASSRGGVNEKLFF.

The CDR3 bases are TGTGCCAGCAGTGAAAAAAATAGCGGGAGGCGCGAGCAGTACTTC. It translates to CASSEKNSGRREQYF. This chain connects TRBV6-1 to TRBJ2-7; 10 bases align to TRBD2. Losses at the gene ends were 2 bases for V and 6 bases for J; bases not matched to a gene: 7. The length of the CDR3 is 15 residues. The germline V gene encodes CDR1 MNHNS and CDR2 SASEGT.

As concerns this clone: Different DNA sequences within this sample yield the same CDR3. This sequence joins TRBV5-1 and TRBJ1-5, with a tentative D call TRBD1 (5 bases). This CDR3 region has 14 residues. V lost 8 bases and J 5 bases, leaving 17 bases between the germline ends. The V gene's germline CDR1 is SGHRS and CDR2 YFSETQ. CDR3 nucleotides: TGCGCCAGTAGTCCGGCCCAAGGGGATCAGCCCCAGCATTTT. Translating gives CASSPAQGDQPQHF. The full variable domain, in which reference TRBV5-1 and TRBJ1-5 provide the parts outside the CDR3, is KAGVTQTPRYLIKTRGQQVTLSCSPISGHRSVSWYQQTPGQGLQFLFEYFSETQRNKGNFPGRFSGRQFSNSRSEMNVSTLELGDSALYLCASSPAQGDQPQHFGDGTRLSIL.

V is TRBV6-5 and J is TRBJ1-4, with D hard to call. CDR1 is MNHEY and CDR2 is SVGAGI in the germline V gene. The CDR3 consists of 15 residues. V lost 1 base to trimming and J lost 2 bases, with 8 bases between them. CDR3 sequence (DNA): TGTGCCAGCAGTTACTTTGGACTGACTAATGAAAAACTGTTTTTT. It specifies CASSYFGLTNEKLFF.

The chain links TRBV7-9 to TRBJ1-6, with D possibly TRBD1 on 5 matching bases. The V gene lost 2 bases and the J gene lost 11 bases, with 10 bases spanning the gap. CDR1 and CDR2 (germline): SEHNR, FQNEAQ (reference sequence). The length of the CDR3 is 13 residues. CDR3: CASSLMQGPPLHF. As DNA, the CDR3 is TGTGCCAGCAGCTTAATGCAGGGTCCACCCCTCCACTTT.

The chain recombines TRBV30 with TRBJ1-5, with D possibly TRBD1 on 5 matching bases. Germline CDR1 GTSNPN, CDR2 SVGIG (reference sequence). This CDR3 spans 14 amino acids. V lost 0 bases to trimming and J lost 4 bases, with 10 bases between them. The CDR3 loop reads CAWSVGQGNQPQHF. The DNA of the CDR3 is TGTGCCTGGAGTGTAGGTCAGGGTAATCAGCCCCAGCATTTT.

This chain joins TRBV4-1 and TRBJ1-2; D ambiguous. Trimming removed 0 bases from V and 7 bases from J, with 12 bases in between. Germline V lookup: CDR1 MGHRA, CDR2 YSYEKL. The CDR3 has 14 residues. The CDR3 is CASSQEGTTPGYTF. The CDR3 nucleotides read TGCGCCAGCAGCCAAGAGGGCACAACCCCTGGCTACACCTTC.